This is a list of T cell receptor beta chains from one sample in a study of T cell changes during pregnancy in multiple sclerosis. Only in-frame clones appear in the TCRdb table, and some are missing; sequencing was by immunoSEQ multiplex PCR. Among approximately 110,000 clones listed, around 90% were seen once. The source was peripheral blood, collected in the third trimester of pregnancy. The receptors originated from a female donor with multiple sclerosis, enrolled in a pregnancy study. Each CDR3 is given with its conserved first and last residue. The order of the fields is D gene, clone size, J gene, CDR3 length, V gene, CDR3 DNA, CDR3 protein. D genes are given only for firm matches. Clone size appears in some rows only: once, few, many, or a class for an expanded clone.

TRBD2,once,TRBJ2-5,19,TRBV2,TGTGCCAGCAGTGAATGGGCCCCGACTAGCGGGGGGGCCCAAGAGACCCAGTACTTC,CASSEWAPTSGGAQETQYF
TRBD1,few,TRBJ2-2,14,TRBV19,TGTGCCAGTGGACAGGGGGCGCGGACCGGGGAGCTGTTTTTT,CASGQGARTGELFF
TRBD2,.,TRBJ2-1,16,TRBV5-4,TGTGCCAGCAGCTTGTCCGGGGGGGCCCCGTTCAATGAGCAGTTCTTC,CASSLSGGAPFNEQFF
.,.,TRBJ2-1,14,TRBV6-5,TGTGCCAGCAGTTACTTCGGGGCGGGGAATGAGCAGTTCTTC,CASSYFGAGNEQFF
TRBD1,.,TRBJ1-3,15,TRBV13,TGTGCCAGCAGCGCTAGCAGGGGGCCTGGAAACACCATATATTTT,CASSASRGPGNTIYF
.,.,TRBJ2-7,14,TRBV6-1,TGTGCCAGCAGTGAAGCCGGGGTCTCCTACGAGCAGTACTTC,CASSEAGVSYEQYF
TRBD2,.,TRBJ2-7,18,TRBV7-9,TGTGCCAGCAGCTTTGCCGGGGCTAGCGGGAGGTCCCACTACGAGCAGTACTTC,CASSFAGASGRSHYEQYF
.,few,TRBJ2-3,14,TRBV9,TGTGCCAGCAGCGTACAGGGGCGCACAGATACGCAGTATTTT,CASSVQGRTDTQYF
TRBD1,.,TRBJ2-2,13,TRBV6-4,TGTGCCAGCAGTGACGGGGACAGTGGGGAGCTGTTTTTT,CASSDGDSGELFF
TRBD1,.,TRBJ1-1,13,TRBV19,TGTGCCAGTAGTGCGGACAGGGACACTGAAGCTTTCTTT,CASSADRDTEAFF
.,few,TRBJ1-5,12,TRBV2,TGTGCCAGCAGTGTAGGCAATCAGCCCCAGCATTTT,CASSVGNQPQHF
TRBD2,.,TRBJ2-7,15,TRBV19,TGTGCCAGCCTTCAGCGGGGGGGCCTACCGTACGAGCAGTACTTC,CASLQRGGLPYEQYF
.,.,TRBJ2-1,14,TRBV29-1,TGCAGCGCCCGGGGACTCTTTTCCTACAATGAGCAGTTCTTC,CSARGLFSYNEQFF
TRBD1,.,TRBJ2-2,15,TRBV5-1,TGCGCCAGCAGCTTGGGACAGGGTAACATCGGGGAGCTGTTTTTT,CASSLGQGNIGELFF
TRBD2,.,TRBJ2-1,17,TRBV5-1,TGCGCCAGCAGCGTGGGACTAGCGGGGGGGCTCTTGAATGAGCAGTTCTTC,CASSVGLAGGLLNEQFF
TRBD1,.,TRBJ1-2,15,TRBV2,TGTGCCAGCAGCGTGGTGGGACAGGGGGCGCGTGGCTACACCTTC,CASSVVGQGARGYTF
TRBD1,.,TRBJ1-2,15,TRBV7-9,TGTGCCAGCAGCCGATCCGGGACAGGGGGCGAGGGCTACACCTTC,CASSRSGTGGEGYTF